These T cell receptor beta chains were read from a single sample in a study of cytomegalovirus exposure and HLA in healthy donors. Measured with immunoSEQ multiplex PCR; TCRdb has only the in-frame clones, and not every one. The repertoire consists of 100,000 to 150,000 clones, with roughly 87% occurring once and the leading ten covering approximately 1.2%. What was sequenced was PBMCs. The receptors originated from a young woman in good health and CMV-seronegative. Each CDR3 is given with its conserved first and last residue.

cdr3_aa	v_call	j_call
CATTETVNRYGYTF	TRBV6-1	TRBJ1-2
CASSRTRQETQYF	TRBV6-5	TRBJ2-5
CASSFGWGGRYEAFF	TRBV27	TRBJ1-1
CASSVDRGFGGNGYTF	TRBV5-4	TRBJ1-2
CASSTDRGISYNSPLHF	TRBV18	TRBJ1-6
CASSVGIGQGVPYEQYF	TRBV9	TRBJ2-7
CASTVIAEPSYEQYF	TRBV6-6	TRBJ2-7
CASSLDPMRSGEQFF	TRBV11-3	TRBJ2-1
CASRTRMDGTPPTGELFF	TRBV19	TRBJ2-2
CASSLGQFNQPQHF	TRBV5-6	TRBJ1-5
CASSQGTGLYEQYF	TRBV4-1	TRBJ2-7
CASSGTAATEAFF	TRBV10-3	TRBJ1-1
CASSYETGESRFGYTF	TRBV6-5	TRBJ1-2
CASSYSGGPGLQHTF	TRBV6-5	TRBJ1-2
CASYRGRVYGYTF	TRBV6-5	TRBJ1-2
CASSEEQWRGGNTIYF	TRBV6-1	TRBJ1-3
CATTTAGGNTIYF	TRBV10-3	TRBJ1-3
CASSLSINEAQYF	TRBV7-2	TRBJ2-5
CATIRTGPNTEAFF	TRBV10-3	TRBJ1-1
CALGEGLSSYEQYF	TRBV10-3	TRBJ2-7
CASAGSSGNTIYF	TRBV5-1	TRBJ1-3
CSAGRGQGPYEQYF	TRBV29-1	TRBJ2-7
CASTRLHEQYF	TRBV2	TRBJ2-7
CASSLIERRDQYF	TRBV7-3	TRBJ2-5
CASSLGQIYGYTF	TRBV5-6	TRBJ1-2
CASSTNRERELFF	TRBV7-6	TRBJ2-2
CASSEEGGGGVRAFF	TRBV6-1	TRBJ1-1
CASSSTGGAYGYTF	TRBV5-1	TRBJ1-2
CANPRTSGGHTDTQYF	TRBV2	TRBJ2-3
CASSFGTGYYEQYF	TRBV6-5	TRBJ2-7
CASSTLSREGDTGELFF	TRBV19	TRBJ2-2